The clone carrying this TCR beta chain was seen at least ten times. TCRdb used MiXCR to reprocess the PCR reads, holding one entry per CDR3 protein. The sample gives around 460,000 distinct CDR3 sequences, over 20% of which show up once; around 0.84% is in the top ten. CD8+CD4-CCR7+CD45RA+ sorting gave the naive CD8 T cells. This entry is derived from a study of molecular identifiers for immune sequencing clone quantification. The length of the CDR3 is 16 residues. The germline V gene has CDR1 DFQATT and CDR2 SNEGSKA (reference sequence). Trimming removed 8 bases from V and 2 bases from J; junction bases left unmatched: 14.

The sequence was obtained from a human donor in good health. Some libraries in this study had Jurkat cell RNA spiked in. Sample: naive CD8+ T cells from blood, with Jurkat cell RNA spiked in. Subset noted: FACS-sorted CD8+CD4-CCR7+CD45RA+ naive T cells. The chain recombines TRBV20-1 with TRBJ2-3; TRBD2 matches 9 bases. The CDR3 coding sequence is TGCAGTTTCCATTCGCCTAGCGGGGCAAACACAGATACGCAGTATTTT. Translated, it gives CSFHSPSGANTDTQYF.